This TCR beta chain was obtained from a study of control samples from healthy donors and cancer patients. The table came from immunoSEQ multiplex PCR; TCRdb's copy has only in-frame clones and leaves some out. Of 95,000 to 100,000 clones in the sample, approximately 90% were seen once. V dropped 4 bases and J dropped 5 bases, with 12 bases sitting between them. The CDR3 spans 13 residues. CDR1 and CDR2 (germline): SGHNT, YYREEE (reference sequence). Sequenced sample: blood. V is TRBV5-4 and J is TRBJ1-1; D not resolved. This receptor was identified in a man younger than 45 in good health. The CDR3 region is CASSLEFRTEAFF. DNA of the CDR3: TGTGCCAGCAGCCTTGAATTCAGGACTGAAGCTTTCTTT.